The clone carrying this T cell receptor (beta chain) came up many times. With duration under 3 months, ophthalmopathy was active: Clinical Activity Score at least 3, NOSPECS at least 4. Uncontrolled infection, other autoimmune disease, pregnancy and lactation each barred patients from inclusion. Fresh 10 ml peripheral blood yielded PBMCs. From RNA transcripts, TCR beta CDR3 regions were amplified. RT-PCR in the first round (using the HTBI primer set) targeted the TCR CDR3. MiXCR, run by TCRdb on the multiplex PCR reads, gives a single entry per CDR3 protein. The data contain a few hundred thousand distinct CDR3 sequences, 13% to 15% of them singletons. V was shortened by 1 base and J by 3 bases, with 6 bases between the two germline ends. The CDR3 is 12 residues long. Germline lookup yields CDR1 GTSNPN and CDR2 SVGIG (reference sequence). The data are from a study of T cells in Graves' hyperthyroidism and ophthalmopathy. Overall study: At the time of initial diagnosis and before any treatment, peripheral blood was collected.

Material for sequencing was blood. This sequence originates from a woman in her twenties or thirties with Graves' ophthalmopathy. The chain uses TRBV30 and TRBJ1-2; weak D call: TRBD1 (6 bases). The CDR3: CAWSDRDYGYTF. CDR3 nucleotides: TGTGCCTGGAGTGACAGGGACTATGGCTACACCTTC. The whole variable domain, remainder taken from reference TRBV30 and TRBJ1-2, is SQTIHQWPATLVQPVGSPLSLECTVEGTSNPNLYWYRQAAGRGLQLLFYSVGIGQISSEVPQNLSASRPQDRQFILSSKKLLLSDSGFYLCAWSDRDYGYTFGSGTRLTVV.